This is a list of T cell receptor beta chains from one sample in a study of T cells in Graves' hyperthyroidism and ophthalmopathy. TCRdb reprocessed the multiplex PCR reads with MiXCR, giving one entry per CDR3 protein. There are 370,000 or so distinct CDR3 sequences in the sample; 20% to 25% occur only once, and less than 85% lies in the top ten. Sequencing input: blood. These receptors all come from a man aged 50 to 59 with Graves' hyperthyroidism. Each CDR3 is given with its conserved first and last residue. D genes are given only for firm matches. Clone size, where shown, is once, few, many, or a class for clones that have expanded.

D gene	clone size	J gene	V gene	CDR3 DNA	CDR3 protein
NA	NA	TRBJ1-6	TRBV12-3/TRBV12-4	TGTGCCAGCAGTTTAAAGGGCCCGGGTGATCTTTCACCCCTCCACTTT	CASSLKGPGDLSPLHF
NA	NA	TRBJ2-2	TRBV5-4	TGTGCCAGCAGCCCACCCCCAGCGGCGGGGACCGGGGAGCTGTTTTTT	CASSPPPAAGTGELFF
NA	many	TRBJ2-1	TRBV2	TGTGCCAGCAGCCCAAAGGCTAGCCTTCAGCAGTTCTTC	CASSPKASLQQFF
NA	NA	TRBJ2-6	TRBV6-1	TGTGCCAGCAGCCGTGACCGGGCCGCCAACGTCCTGACTTTC	CASSRDRAANVLTF
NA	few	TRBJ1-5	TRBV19	TGTGCCAGTAGTATGGTTAACGGGGGGCCCCAGCATTTT	CASSMVNGGPQHF
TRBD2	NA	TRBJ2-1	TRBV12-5	TGTGCTAGTGGTTTGGGCCTAGCGGGAGTTCGCTCCTACAATGAGCAGTTCTTC	CASGLGLAGVRSYNEQFF
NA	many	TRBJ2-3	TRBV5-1	TGCGCCAGCAGCCCGACGTACCCCCGGGACTCCACAGATACGCAGTATTTT	CASSPTYPRDSTDTQYF
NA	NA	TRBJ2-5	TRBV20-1	TGCAGTGCTAGAGGGGGTATGGAGACCCAGTACTTC	CSARGGMETQYF
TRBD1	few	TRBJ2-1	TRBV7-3	TGTGCCAGCAGCACTACAGGGGGCCGTTATGATGAGCAGTTCTTC	CASSTTGGRYDEQFF
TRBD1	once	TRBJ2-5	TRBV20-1	TGCAGTGCTAGAGCCGGGACAGGCCAAGAGACCCAGTACTTC	CSARAGTGQETQYF
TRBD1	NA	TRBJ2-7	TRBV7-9	TGTGCCAGCAGCTTAGCGGCGACAGGGGGCCCCGAGCAGTACTTC	CASSLAATGGPEQYF
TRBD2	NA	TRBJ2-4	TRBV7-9	TGTGCCAGCAGCTCAGGACTAGCGGGGGCGAACATTCAGTACTTC	CASSSGLAGANIQYF
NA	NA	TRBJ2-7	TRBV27	TGTGCCAGCAGTTTAACGGCAGGGGCCTACGAGCAGTACTTC	CASSLTAGAYEQYF
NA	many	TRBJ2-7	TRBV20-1	TGCAGTGCCACGACAGGGGAGGTTAGCGGGAGTATTTACGAGCAGTACTTC	CSATTGEVSGSIYEQYF
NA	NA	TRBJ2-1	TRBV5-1	TGTGCCAGCAGCTTGGTGGGGACTCATGAGCAGTTCTTC	CASSLVGTHEQFF
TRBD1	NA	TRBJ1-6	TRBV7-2	TGTGCCAGCAGCTCCGAGACAGGGGGTTCCTCACCCCTCCACTTT	CASSSETGGSSPLHF
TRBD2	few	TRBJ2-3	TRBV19	TGTGCCAGTAGTACCCAGACTAGCTTAATTACAGATACGCAGTATTTT	CASSTQTSLITDTQYF
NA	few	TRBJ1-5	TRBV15	TGTGCCACCAGCAGTCCCAAGAGACAGCCCTCAAGGCCCCAGCATTTT	CATSSPKRQPSRPQHF
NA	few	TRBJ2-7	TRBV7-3	TGTGCCAGCAGGTTAACATCCGGAGTTGGAGAGCAGTACTTC	CASRLTSGVGEQYF
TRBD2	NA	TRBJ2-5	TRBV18	TGTGCCAGCTCACCACCGGGCGGGAGAAGGCAAGAGACCCAGTACTTC	CASSPPGGRRQETQYF
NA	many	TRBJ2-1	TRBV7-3	TGTGCCAGCAGCGTCGACAGTAGCTCCTACAATGAGCAGTTCTTC	CASSVDSSSYNEQFF
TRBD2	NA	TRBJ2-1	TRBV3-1	TGTGCCAGCAGCAAAATAGGGACTAGTGCGGACGATGAGCAGTTCTTC	CASSKIGTSADDEQFF
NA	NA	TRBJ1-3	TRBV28	TGTGCCAGCAGTTTAAGAGACTCTGGAAACACCATATATTTT	CASSLRDSGNTIYF
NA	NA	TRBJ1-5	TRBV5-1	TGCGCCAGCAGCTGGGGGGTTCGCGGGCAGACGGAAGAGGCCCAGCATTTT	CASSWGVRGQTEEAQHF
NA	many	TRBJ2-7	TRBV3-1	TGTGCCAGCAGCCAATTGGCGGGCGACGAGCAGTACTTC	CASSQLAGDEQYF
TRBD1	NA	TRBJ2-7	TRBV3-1	TGTGCCAGCAGCCAGACAGGGGGGAGGGCCGGTGAGCAGTACTTC	CASSQTGGRAGEQYF
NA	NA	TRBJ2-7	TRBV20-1	TGCAGTGCTACCGTTCGTACGGACCCCTTAAATGGGCAGTACTTC	CSATVRTDPLNGQYF
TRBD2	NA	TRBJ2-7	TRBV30	TGTGCCTGGAGTGTTAGCGGGAGGGCCACTCTATACGAGCAGTACTTC	CAWSVSGRATLYEQYF
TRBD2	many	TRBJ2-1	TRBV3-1	TGTGCCAGCAGCCGGACTAGCGGGAGTGCGCCTGAGCAGTTCTTC	CASSRTSGSAPEQFF
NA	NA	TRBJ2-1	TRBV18	TGTGCCAGCTCACCACCGTCGGGAGAAGTCGACAATGAGCAGTTCTTC	CASSPPSGEVDNEQFF
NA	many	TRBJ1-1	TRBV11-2	TGTGCCAGCAGCTTACCCACGCAGACTTTAGCGGACACTGAAGCTTTCTTT	CASSLPTQTLADTEAFF
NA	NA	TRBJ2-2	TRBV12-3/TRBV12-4	TGTGCCAGCAGCCCTACGGGGGCGACCGGGGAGCTGTTTTTT	CASSPTGATGELFF
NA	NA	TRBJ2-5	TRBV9	TGTGCCAGCAGCGTAGGTGTCGGCAGCCCCGGAGAGACCCAGTACTTC	CASSVGVGSPGETQYF
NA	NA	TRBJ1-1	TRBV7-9	TGTGCCAGCACGGGGCCCGGCAGGATGAACACTGAAGCTTTCTTT	CASTGPGRMNTEAFF
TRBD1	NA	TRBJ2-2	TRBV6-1	TGTGCCAGCAAGGCGGGGACAGGGGAAATCGGGGAGCTGTTTTTT	CASKAGTGEIGELFF
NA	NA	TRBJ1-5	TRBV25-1	TGTGCCAGCAGTGAATCGGGGCCCAATCAGCCCCAGCATTTT	CASSESGPNQPQHF
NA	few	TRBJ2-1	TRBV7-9	TGTGCCAGCAGCTCCCCCAAACACTACAATGAGCAGTTCTTC	CASSSPKHYNEQFF
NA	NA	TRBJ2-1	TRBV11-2	TGTGCCAGCAGCTTTGGGCTCAGGGCGGGTGAGCAGTTCTTC	CASSFGLRAGEQFF
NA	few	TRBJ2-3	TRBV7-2	TGTGCCAGCAGCGCCGACCGAGGGGCAGATACGCAGTATTTT	CASSADRGADTQYF
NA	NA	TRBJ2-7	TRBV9	TGTGCCAGCAGCGTAGAGCCCAAACCCCACGAGCAGTACTTC	CASSVEPKPHEQYF
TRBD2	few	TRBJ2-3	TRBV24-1	TGTGCCACCAGTGACCGTACTCGGACTAGCGGGAGGAGAGGGGTCGGCACAGATACGCAGTATTTT	CATSDRTRTSGRRGVGTDTQYF
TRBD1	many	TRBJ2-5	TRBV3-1	TGTGCCAGCAGCCAGGGGGACAGGGCTCACGGGACCCAGTACTTC	CASSQGDRAHGTQYF
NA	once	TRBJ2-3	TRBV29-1	TGCAGCGTTTTAGACAGTAGCGGCACAGATACGCAGTATTTT	CSVLDSSGTDTQYF
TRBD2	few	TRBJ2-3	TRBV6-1	TGTGCCAGCAGTCGACGACTAGCGGGAGATCCAGATACGCAGTATTTT	CASSRRLAGDPDTQYF
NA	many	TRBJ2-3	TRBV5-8	TGTGCCAGCAGCGGCGCTACCTCGAGTCGGACAGATACGCAGTATTTT	CASSGATSSRTDTQYF
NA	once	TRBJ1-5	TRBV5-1	TGCGCCAGCAGCTTGGAGTCCCGGGATCAGCCCCAGCATTTT	CASSLESRDQPQHF
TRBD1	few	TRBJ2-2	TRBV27	TGTGCCAGCAGCAACTATGCCAGGGGGCCTTCCGGGGAGCTGTTTTTT	CASSNYARGPSGELFF
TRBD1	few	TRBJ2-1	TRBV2	TGTGCCAGCAGGGCCACAGGGGCCTACAATGAGCAGTTCTTC	CASRATGAYNEQFF
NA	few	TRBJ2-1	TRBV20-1	TGCAGTGCCCAGCGGGTCTACAATGAGCAGTTCTTC	CSAQRVYNEQFF
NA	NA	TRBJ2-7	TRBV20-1	TGCAGTGCTAGAGAGGAGGGGCTCGCCTACGAGCAGTACTTC	CSAREEGLAYEQYF
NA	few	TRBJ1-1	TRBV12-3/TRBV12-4	TGTGCCAGCAAACAGGGAAGGCGAGGTTGGACTGAAGCTTTCTTT	CASKQGRRGWTEAFF
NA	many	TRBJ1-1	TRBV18	TGTGCCAGCTCAAATGGACAGTGGAACACTGAAGCTTTCTTT	CASSNGQWNTEAFF
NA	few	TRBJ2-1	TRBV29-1	TGCAGCGTTGAAGTGGGGCTAGGGAATAAGCAGTTCTTC	CSVEVGLGNKQFF
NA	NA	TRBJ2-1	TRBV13	TGTGCCAGCAGCTTACTTGATTACAATGAGCAGTTCTTC	CASSLLDYNEQFF
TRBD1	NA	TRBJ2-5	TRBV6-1	TGTGCCAGCCCCCCTGGGGGGGACAGGGAAGGGGCACCGGGGGAGACCCAGTACTTC	CASPPGGDREGAPGETQYF
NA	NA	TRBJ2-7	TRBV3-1	TGTGCCAGCAGCCGTTCTGGCGGGGGCGCCTACGAGCAGTACTTC	CASSRSGGGAYEQYF
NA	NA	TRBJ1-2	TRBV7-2	TGTGCCAGCAGCCAAAGGGCAATTTTTTATGGCTACACCTTC	CASSQRAIFYGYTF
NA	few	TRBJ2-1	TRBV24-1	TGTGCCACCAGTGGGGTCCGGGACTCCAAATTGAATGAGCAGTTCTTC	CATSGVRDSKLNEQFF
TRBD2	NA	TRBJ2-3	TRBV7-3	TGTGCCAGCAGTCCCCTAGCGGGAGGGGCCGCAGATACGCAGTATTTT	CASSPLAGGAADTQYF
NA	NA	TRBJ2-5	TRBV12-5	TGTGCTAGTGGTTTGCAGGGGGGGACCCAGTACTTC	CASGLQGGTQYF